The rows below give T cell receptor beta chains drawn from one sample of a study of T cells in Graves' hyperthyroidism and ophthalmopathy. TCRdb independently ran MiXCR on the multiplex PCR reads; one entry per CDR3 protein. The sample includes fewer than 350,000 distinct CDR3 sequences, 20% to 25% of them seen just once. The sample comprised blood. The source of these receptors is a woman aged 45-59 years with Graves' hyperthyroidism. CDR3s include the opening cysteine and the closing phenylalanine or tryptophan. The D gene is left open where the match is weak. Size tells how often a clone was seen (once, few, many) or the class of an expanded clone, and some rows leave it out.

j_gene: TRBJ2-3; abundance: .; v_gene: TRBV5-1; d_gene: .; CDR3nt: TGCGCCAGCAGCCCCTGGGCAGGGGCTATCACAGATACGCAGTATTTT; CDR3aa: CASSPWAGAITDTQYF
j_gene: TRBJ2-1; abundance: .; v_gene: TRBV7-9; d_gene: TRBD2; CDR3nt: TGTGCCAGCAGCTTAGGTTCCATAGCGGGGACCTACAATGAGCAGTTCTTC; CDR3aa: CASSLGSIAGTYNEQFF
j_gene: TRBJ1-5; abundance: many; v_gene: TRBV6-1; d_gene: .; CDR3nt: TGTGCCAGCAGTGAAACAGGAAATAATCAGCCCCAGCATTTT; CDR3aa: CASSETGNNQPQHF
j_gene: TRBJ2-3; abundance: few; v_gene: TRBV6-1; d_gene: TRBD2; CDR3nt: TGTGCCAGCAGAGAAAGAGGACTAGCGGCATATACGCAGTATTTT; CDR3aa: CASRERGLAAYTQYF
j_gene: TRBJ2-2; abundance: many; v_gene: TRBV20-1; d_gene: TRBD1; CDR3nt: TGCAGTGCTAGGAACCTACAGGGGTCCGGGGAGCTGTTTTTT; CDR3aa: CSARNLQGSGELFF
j_gene: TRBJ1-2; abundance: .; v_gene: TRBV28; d_gene: .; CDR3nt: TGTGCCAGCCGCGTGGGGTACGATGGCTACACCTTC; CDR3aa: CASRVGYDGYTF
j_gene: TRBJ2-7; abundance: many; v_gene: TRBV12-3/TRBV12-4; d_gene: TRBD1; CDR3nt: TGTGCCAGCAGCCGCGGGACAGGGGGCACCTACGAGCAGTACTTC; CDR3aa: CASSRGTGGTYEQYF
j_gene: TRBJ2-5; abundance: many; v_gene: TRBV7-8; d_gene: .; CDR3nt: TGTGCCAGCAGCTTAGGGGGGAGAGAACAGACCCAGTACTTC; CDR3aa: CASSLGGREQTQYF
j_gene: TRBJ2-1; abundance: many; v_gene: TRBV28; d_gene: .; CDR3nt: TGTGCCAGCAGGTCTAACAATGAGCAGTTCTTC; CDR3aa: CASRSNNEQFF
j_gene: TRBJ1-6; abundance: many; v_gene: TRBV28; d_gene: TRBD1; CDR3nt: TGTGCCAGCAGCCCAATCGGACAGGGGATGTATTCACCCCTCCACTTT; CDR3aa: CASSPIGQGMYSPLHF
j_gene: TRBJ2-3; abundance: many; v_gene: TRBV27; d_gene: TRBD1; CDR3nt: TGTGCCAGCAGTCGAGACAGGGTCAGGGGAGATACGCAGTATTTT; CDR3aa: CASSRDRVRGDTQYF
j_gene: TRBJ2-7; abundance: many; v_gene: TRBV6-1; d_gene: .; CDR3nt: TGTGCCAGCAAGGGGGGGTCCCAGCAGTACTTC; CDR3aa: CASKGGSQQYF
j_gene: TRBJ1-1; abundance: many; v_gene: TRBV3-1; d_gene: .; CDR3nt: TGTGCCAGCAGCCACTGGAACACTGAAGCTTTCTTT; CDR3aa: CASSHWNTEAFF
j_gene: TRBJ2-7; abundance: .; v_gene: TRBV28; d_gene: TRBD2; CDR3nt: TGTGCCAGCATCCAAGGTCTAGCGGGGGGTCCCTACGAGCAGTACTTC; CDR3aa: CASIQGLAGGPYEQYF
j_gene: TRBJ2-2; abundance: many; v_gene: TRBV9; d_gene: .; CDR3nt: TGTGCCAGCAGCTCATCCCTGGAGGGTCCGGGGGAGCTGTTTTTT; CDR3aa: CASSSSLEGPGELFF
j_gene: TRBJ2-7; abundance: .; v_gene: TRBV2; d_gene: TRBD1; CDR3nt: TGTGCCAGCAGTGACATCCGGGACAGCTCCTACGAGCAGTACTTC; CDR3aa: CASSDIRDSSYEQYF
j_gene: TRBJ2-1; abundance: few; v_gene: TRBV19; d_gene: .; CDR3nt: TGTGCCAGTAGTACCGGCCTGGCAGGGCCCAATGAGCAGTTCTTC; CDR3aa: CASSTGLAGPNEQFF
j_gene: TRBJ2-1; abundance: many; v_gene: TRBV11-2; d_gene: .; CDR3nt: TGTGCCAGCAGCTCTACTAGTAATGAGCAGTTCTTC; CDR3aa: CASSSTSNEQFF
j_gene: TRBJ1-4; abundance: .; v_gene: TRBV28; d_gene: .; CDR3nt: TGTGCCAGCAGTTTAGGGGCAGCTAATGAAAAACTGTTTTTT; CDR3aa: CASSLGAANEKLFF
j_gene: TRBJ2-1; abundance: many; v_gene: TRBV7-8; d_gene: .; CDR3nt: TGTGCCAGCAGTTCGGGACTCATACTGAGCTCCTACAATGAGCAGTTCTTC; CDR3aa: CASSSGLILSSYNEQFF
j_gene: TRBJ1-2; abundance: few; v_gene: TRBV27; d_gene: .; CDR3nt: TGTGCCAGCAGTTCCAGGGGCTATAACTATGGCTACACCTTC; CDR3aa: CASSSRGYNYGYTF
j_gene: TRBJ1-1; abundance: .; v_gene: TRBV11-3; d_gene: .; CDR3nt: TGTGCCAGCAGCCCATCCTCTTGGAGGAACACTGAAGCTTTCTTT; CDR3aa: CASSPSSWRNTEAFF
j_gene: TRBJ2-7; abundance: many; v_gene: TRBV12-3/TRBV12-4; d_gene: TRBD1; CDR3nt: TGTGCCAGCAGCAAAACAGGGGCTGGGACCTACGAGCAGTACTTC; CDR3aa: CASSKTGAGTYEQYF
j_gene: TRBJ2-1; abundance: many; v_gene: TRBV18; d_gene: .; CDR3nt: TGTGCCAGCCTGACTGACAAATCCTACAATGAGCAGTTCTTC; CDR3aa: CASLTDKSYNEQFF
j_gene: TRBJ1-1; abundance: many; v_gene: TRBV11-3; d_gene: .; CDR3nt: TGTGCCAGCAGCTCAGCCACTACAGGGAGTACTGAAGCTTTCTTT; CDR3aa: CASSSATTGSTEAFF
j_gene: TRBJ1-2; abundance: many; v_gene: TRBV6-1; d_gene: TRBD1; CDR3nt: TGTGCCAGCAGTGATCAGGGGGCGCGGGTTAACTATGGCTACACCTTC; CDR3aa: CASSDQGARVNYGYTF
j_gene: TRBJ2-3; abundance: .; v_gene: TRBV14; d_gene: TRBD2; CDR3nt: TGTGCCAGCAGCCAAGTGGGTCTAGCGGGACCGGATACGCAGTATTTT; CDR3aa: CASSQVGLAGPDTQYF
j_gene: TRBJ2-7; abundance: .; v_gene: TRBV9; d_gene: TRBD2; CDR3nt: TGTGCCAGCAGCGTAGATGGTAGCGGGAGGACCTACGAGCAGTACTTC; CDR3aa: CASSVDGSGRTYEQYF
j_gene: TRBJ2-7; abundance: many; v_gene: TRBV9; d_gene: TRBD2; CDR3nt: TGTGCCAGCAGCCCATTAGCGGGAGAGGGGGACATCTCCTACGAGCAGTACTTC; CDR3aa: CASSPLAGEGDISYEQYF
j_gene: TRBJ2-2; abundance: many; v_gene: TRBV12-3/TRBV12-4; d_gene: TRBD1; CDR3nt: TGTGCCAGCAGTGCCGACAGGGAGCGTGGGGAGCTGTTTTTT; CDR3aa: CASSADRERGELFF
j_gene: TRBJ1-1; abundance: .; v_gene: TRBV11-2; d_gene: .; CDR3nt: TGTGCCAGCAGACATATTGGCCGTGCTGGTGGCACTGAAGCTTTCTTT; CDR3aa: CASRHIGRAGGTEAFF
j_gene: TRBJ2-1; abundance: .; v_gene: TRBV11-3; d_gene: TRBD1; CDR3nt: TGTGCCAGCGTCGGACAGGGGTACGATGAGCAGTTCTTC; CDR3aa: CASVGQGYDEQFF
j_gene: TRBJ2-7; abundance: .; v_gene: TRBV20-1; d_gene: TRBD1; CDR3nt: TGCAGTGCTAGCCAGACAGGGCCCTACGAGCAGTACTTC; CDR3aa: CSASQTGPYEQYF
j_gene: TRBJ1-2; abundance: many; v_gene: TRBV5-5; d_gene: .; CDR3nt: TGTGCCAGCAGCCCCCGACCGCCGGGTGCGGGTGGCTATGGCTACACCTTC; CDR3aa: CASSPRPPGAGGYGYTF
j_gene: TRBJ2-3; abundance: .; v_gene: TRBV28; d_gene: TRBD1; CDR3nt: TGTGCCAGCAGTCCAACCGGGACAGGGTGGTGGAATACGCAGTATTTT; CDR3aa: CASSPTGTGWWNTQYF
j_gene: TRBJ2-5; abundance: many; v_gene: TRBV6-1; d_gene: TRBD2; CDR3nt: TGTGCCAGCACCCTCGGGAGGGAGACCCAGTACTTC; CDR3aa: CASTLGRETQYF
j_gene: TRBJ2-1; abundance: many; v_gene: TRBV30; d_gene: .; CDR3nt: TGTGCCTGGCAGCAGGCTGGCAATGAGCAGTTCTTC; CDR3aa: CAWQQAGNEQFF
j_gene: TRBJ2-7; abundance: .; v_gene: TRBV2; d_gene: TRBD1; CDR3nt: TGTGCCAGCAGCCAGGGACAGGGCAAAAACGAGCAGTACTTC; CDR3aa: CASSQGQGKNEQYF
j_gene: TRBJ1-1; abundance: many; v_gene: TRBV5-1; d_gene: .; CDR3nt: TGCGCCAGCAGCCTTATCGGGATGAACACTGAAGCTTTCTTT; CDR3aa: CASSLIGMNTEAFF
j_gene: TRBJ1-1; abundance: many; v_gene: TRBV30; d_gene: .; CDR3nt: TGTGCCTGGAGTGTACGGGGGGGCCGAACTGAAGCTTTCTTT; CDR3aa: CAWSVRGGRTEAFF
j_gene: TRBJ2-3; abundance: many; v_gene: TRBV11-3; d_gene: .; CDR3nt: TGTGCCAGCAGCCCCCGGGGTTCCGTTAATACGCAGTATTTT; CDR3aa: CASSPRGSVNTQYF
j_gene: TRBJ2-7; abundance: many; v_gene: TRBV7-9; d_gene: .; CDR3nt: TGTGCCAGCAGCACACCTACGGGACGCGAGCAGTACTTC; CDR3aa: CASSTPTGREQYF